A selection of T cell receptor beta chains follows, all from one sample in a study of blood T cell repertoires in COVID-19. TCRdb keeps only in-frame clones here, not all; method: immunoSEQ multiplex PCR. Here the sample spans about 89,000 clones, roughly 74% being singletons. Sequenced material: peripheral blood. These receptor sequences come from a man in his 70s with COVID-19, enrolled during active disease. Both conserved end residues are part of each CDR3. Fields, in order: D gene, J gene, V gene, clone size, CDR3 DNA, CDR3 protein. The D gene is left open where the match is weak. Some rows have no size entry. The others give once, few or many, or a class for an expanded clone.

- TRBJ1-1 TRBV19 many TGTGCCAGTAGTATACGCAGGACTGAAGCTTTCTTT CASSIRRTEAFF
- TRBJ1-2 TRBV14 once TGTGCCAGCAGCTTACAGAACTATGGCTACACCTTC CASSLQNYGYTF
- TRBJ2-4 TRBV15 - TGTGCCACCAGCAGAGATCTGGGGGGAGCCAAAAACATTCAGTACTTC CATSRDLGGAKNIQYF
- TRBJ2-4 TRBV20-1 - TGCAGTGCTAGTGGGGCGGGGAAAGCCAAAAACATTCAGTACTTC CSASGAGKAKNIQYF
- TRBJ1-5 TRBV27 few TGTGCCAGCAGCAACAGGTTAGATCAGCCCCAGCATTTT CASSNRLDQPQHF
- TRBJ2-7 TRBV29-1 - TGCAGCGTTGAAGCGGGGGTAGGTACGGCCAGCGAGCAGTACTTC CSVEAGVGTASEQYF
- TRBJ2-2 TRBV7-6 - TGTGCCAGCAGCCCGGGGGTGGAAGGCGCGAACACCGGGGAGCTGTTTTTT CASSPGVEGANTGELFF
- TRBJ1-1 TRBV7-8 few TGTGCCAGCAGCTTTTCAGGGACTTACACTGAAGCTTTCTTT CASSFSGTYTEAFF
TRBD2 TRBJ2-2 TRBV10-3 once TGTGCCATCAGTGAGAGTAGCGGGCCGAACACCGGGGAGCTGTTTTTT CAISESSGPNTGELFF
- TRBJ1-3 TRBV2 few TGTGCCAGCAGACAGGGATCAGGCTCTGGAAACACCATATATTTT CASRQGSGSGNTIYF
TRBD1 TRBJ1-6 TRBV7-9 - TGTGCCAGCAGCTTCCCGGGACAGGGGAGCTCACCCCTCCACTTT CASSFPGQGSSPLHF
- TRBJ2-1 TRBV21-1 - TGTGCCAGCAGCAAAAATCCTCGACTAGCGGGAGTTGGTGAGCAGTTCTTC CASSKNPRLAGVGEQFF
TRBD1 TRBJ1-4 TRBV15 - TGTGCCACCAGCAGGACCTTAGACAGGGGAGGGGAAAAACTGTTTTTT CATSRTLDRGGEKLFF
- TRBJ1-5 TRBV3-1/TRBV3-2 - TGTGCCAGCAGCCAAGGGGCAGGGGCATATCAGCCCCAGCATTTT CASSQGAGAYQPQHF
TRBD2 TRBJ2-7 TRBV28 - TGTGCCAGTATTGCTAGCGGTTTTACCTACGAGCAGTACTTC CASIASGFTYEQYF